This is a list of T cell receptor beta chains from one sample in a study of blood T cell repertoires in COVID-19. The assay was immunoSEQ multiplex PCR, and TCRdb's table has in-frame clones only and misses some. Among a few hundred thousand clones listed, around 87% were seen once. The sample comprised PBMCs or T cells enriched from blood (not recorded which). These TCRs come from a man between 25 and 39 years old who had recovered from COVID-19. Both conserved end residues are part of each CDR3. The order of the fields is V gene, clone size, J gene, D gene, CDR3 protein, CDR3 DNA. The D gene is left open where the match is weak. Clone size appears in some rows only: once, few, many, or a class for an expanded clone.

>TRBV19|-|TRBJ1-6|-
CASSRGHTYNSPLHF
TGTGCCAGTAGTAGGGGACATACTTATAATTCACCCCTCCACTTT
>TRBV7-9|-|TRBJ2-3|TRBD2
CASSLTLAGGTDTQYF
TGTGCCAGCAGCTTAACCCTAGCGGGGGGCACAGATACGCAGTATTTT
>TRBV9|-|TRBJ2-3|-
CASSAGGRETDTQYF
TGTGCCAGCAGCGCTGGTGGCAGGGAAACAGATACGCAGTATTTT
>TRBV19|-|TRBJ1-5|TRBD1
CASSDIRDRVGQPQHF
TGTGCCAGTAGTGACATCCGGGACAGGGTCGGACAGCCCCAGCATTTT
>TRBV21-1|once|TRBJ1-2|-
CASSSPEGGALNYGYTF
TGTGCCAGCAGCTCGCCAGAAGGGGGGGCCCTGAACTATGGCTACACCTTC
>TRBV10-1|-|TRBJ2-2|-
CASSESMGGQNTGELFF
TGCGCCAGCAGTGAGTCGATGGGGGGGCAGAACACCGGGGAGCTGTTTTTT
>TRBV9|-|TRBJ1-2|-
CASSVEEGPYGYTF
TGTGCCAGCAGCGTAGAGGAGGGCCCCTATGGCTACACCTTC
>TRBV2|-|TRBJ1-5|-
CASSGQTYSNQPQHF
TGTGCCAGCAGTGGACAGACATATAGCAATCAGCCCCAGCATTTT
>TRBV27|-|TRBJ1-1|TRBD1
CASSGKGTGDTEAFF
TGTGCCAGCAGTGGAAAAGGGACAGGAGACACTGAAGCTTTCTTT
>TRBV18|-|TRBJ2-6|-
CASSRQPGSVGANVLTF
TGTGCCAGCTCCCGCCAGCCAGGTTCGGTGGGGGCCAACGTCCTGACTTTC
>TRBV10-3|once|TRBJ1-1|-
CAISEQGEAFF
TGTGCCATCAGTGAGCAGGGGGAAGCTTTCTTT
>TRBV7-9|-|TRBJ1-6|-
CASSSTRDSPLHF
TGTGCCAGCAGCTCGACCCGGGATTCACCCCTCCACTTT
>TRBV19|-|TRBJ1-2|-
CASSKGTLESGYTF
TGTGCCAGTAGTAAGGGGACATTAGAGTCTGGCTACACCTTC
>TRBV4-1|-|TRBJ2-7|TRBD1
CASSASGGSYEQYF
TGCGCCAGCAGCGCCTCAGGGGGCAGCTACGAGCAGTACTTC
>TRBV4-1|-|TRBJ1-2|-
CASSQAQYGYTF
TGCGCCAGCAGCCAAGCACAGTATGGCTACACCTTC
>TRBV10-3|-|TRBJ1-1|-
CAIKEITNTEAFF
TGTGCCATCAAGGAGATAACGAACACTGAAGCTTTCTTT
>TRBV4-1|-|TRBJ1-4|-
CASSPTRGNEKLFF
TGCGCCAGCAGCCCGACCCGAGGGAATGAAAAACTGTTTTTT
>TRBV5-5|-|TRBJ2-1|-
CASSLFRGHNEQFF
TGTGCCAGCAGCTTGTTTAGGGGCCACAATGAGCAGTTCTTC